The rows below give T cell receptor beta chains drawn from one sample of a study of vaccination effects on CD4 cells after COVID-19. Profiled with immunoSEQ multiplex PCR; TCRdb holds only in-frame clones, not every one. The sample lists around 30,000 clones, more than 65% occurring once. No antigen has been identified for these receptors. The sample was CD4+ T cells from PBMCs cultured with HCoV-229E spike peptides, taken after COVID-19 vaccination. The receptors originated from a human donor who received a COVID-19 vaccine. CDR3s include the opening cysteine and the closing phenylalanine or tryptophan. The D gene is left open where the match is weak. A clone size is listed for some rows: how often the clone was seen (once, few, many), or a class if it is expanded.

. TRBJ2-7 TRBV25-1 . TGTGCCAGCAGTGAGAGGGGGGGGGACTACGAGCAGTACTTC CASSERGGDYEQYF
. TRBJ1-1 TRBV6-5 . TGTGCCAGCGGGGTAAGAGGGGGGAACACTGAAGCTTTCTTT CASGVRGGNTEAFF
. TRBJ1-3 TRBV4-1 TRBD1 TGCGCCAGCAGCCTTCGACAGGGACTTGGAAACACCATATATTTT CASSLRQGLGNTIYF
. TRBJ1-5 TRBV7-2 . TGTGCCAGCAGCCAAATGACAGGAGTCAATCAGCCCCAGCATTTT CASSQMTGVNQPQHF
. TRBJ2-7 TRBV5-1 TRBD2 TGCGCCAGCAGCTGGACTAGCGGGATTTACGAGCAGTACTTC CASSWTSGIYEQYF
. TRBJ2-3 TRBV6-1 . TGTGCCAGCAGTGAAGCGCCAGGGGCGGTCACAGATACGCAGTATTTT CASSEAPGAVTDTQYF
. TRBJ2-1 TRBV4-1 . TGCGCCAGCAGCCAAGATTTCCGCGGATACAATGAGCAGTTCTTC CASSQDFRGYNEQFF
. TRBJ2-3 TRBV12-3/TRBV12-4 . TGTGCCAGCACCCTATTAGCGGCAGATACGCAGTATTTT CASTLLAADTQYF
once TRBJ2-5 TRBV18 . TGTGCCAGCTCACCACCCAACGTCCAAGAGACCCAGTACTTC CASSPPNVQETQYF
. TRBJ1-4 TRBV12-3/TRBV12-4 . TGTGCCAGCGCCCAGGCTTCTAATGAAAAACTGTTTTTT CASAQASNEKLFF
. TRBJ2-3 TRBV9 . TGTGCCAGTCAGGGGCTGGATACGCAGTATTTT CASQGLDTQYF
. TRBJ2-2 TRBV10-3 TRBD1 TGTGCCATCAGTGAGGTTAGACAGGGGGTGCGCACCGGGGAGCTGTTTTTT CAISEVRQGVRTGELFF
. TRBJ1-1 TRBV6-5 . TGTGCCAGCAGGCCAGGGATCATGAACACTGAAGCTTTCTTT CASRPGIMNTEAFF
few TRBJ2-7 TRBV18 . TGTGCCAGCTCACCACCCGCCGCGTCTGACGAGCAGTACTTC CASSPPAASDEQYF
. TRBJ2-1 TRBV3-1/TRBV3-2 . TGTGCCAGCAGCCGCAGATTGACAGGCTGGGACAATGAGCAGTTCTTC CASSRRLTGWDNEQFF
. TRBJ2-2 TRBV7-9 . TGTGCCACCCCGCCTACGGGCCCGGAGGAGGGGGAGCTGTTTTTT CATPPTGPEEGELFF
medium-sized TRBJ2-2 TRBV20-1 . TGCAGTGCTACCGAAACCGGGGAGCTGTTTTTT CSATETGELFF
few TRBJ2-2 TRBV20-1 . TGCAGTGCTAGTATCGCCGGGAGGAACACCGGGGAGCTGTTTTTT CSASIAGRNTGELFF
. TRBJ1-1 TRBV18 . TGTGCCAGCTCACCACAGAGGGTGGGGGTCATGAACACTGAAGCTTTCTTT CASSPQRVGVMNTEAFF
. TRBJ2-1 TRBV11-2 TRBD2 TGTGCCAGCAGCACCTCCGGGACTAGCGACAATGAGCAGTTCTTC CASSTSGTSDNEQFF
. TRBJ2-7 TRBV4-1 . TGCGCCAGCAGCCAAGAACGAGCGTTACCTCTACGTGGGCAGTACTTC CASSQERALPLRGQYF
large TRBJ1-6 TRBV6-5 . TGTGCCACCCATCTGAGGGTTTCTAATTCACCCCTCCACTTT CATHLRVSNSPLHF